The 27 T cell receptor beta chains reported below all come from one sample, sequenced in a study of blood T cell repertoires in COVID-19. The data were produced by immunoSEQ multiplex PCR, yet TCRdb's version contains in-frame clones alone and is incomplete. The sample lists roughly 230,000 clones; roughly 84% were seen once. The sequenced sample consisted of peripheral blood. The receptors were sampled from a woman in her forties or fifties with acute or convalescent COVID-19.

The chain is built from TRBV7-2 and TRBJ2-5, with a weak D call TRBD2 (5 bases). This CDR3 is built from 14 residues. Germline V gene data show CDR1 as SGHTA and CDR2 as FQGNSA. The germline V and J ends were trimmed by 1 base and 1 base, with 7 bases remaining between them. CDR3 loop: CASSLVGAQETQYF. CDR3 nucleotide sequence: TGTGCCAGCAGCTTAGTGGGAGCCCAAGAGACCCAGTACTTC.

This rearrangement joins TRBV10-3 to TRBJ2-7; D is perhaps TRBD1 (5 bases). Germline loops: CDR1 ENHRY, CDR2 SYGVKD. This CDR3 is built from 12 residues. The V end lost 10 bases, the J end lost 1 base, and 11 bases lay between the germline ends. The CDR3 loop is CASSQVSYEQYF. For the CDR3, the DNA is TGTGCCAGCTCACAGGTTTCCTACGAGCAGTACTTC.

This chain uses TRBV18 with TRBJ1-2; D might be TRBD1 (5 bases). The CDR3 sequence is 16 residues long. Deletions cut 0 bases from V and 1 base from J, with 12 bases between. Germline lookup yields CDR1 KGHSH and CDR2 LQKENI. CDR3 sequence reads: CASSPPGGVDNYGYTF. CDR3 DNA sequence: TGTGCCAGCTCACCACCGGGAGGGGTAGATAACTATGGCTACACCTTC.

The chain couples TRBV7-3 to TRBJ1-6; 7 bases align to TRBD1. CDR1 is SGHTA and CDR2 is FQGTGA in the germline V gene. The CDR3 runs 19 residues. With V trimmed by 1 base and J by 0 bases, 9 bases remained unmatched. The CDR3 DNA sequence: TGTGCCAGCAGCTTAAACAGGGGCGTTCCGAGCTCCTATAATTCACCCCTCCACTTT. It codes for CASSLNRGVPSSYNSPLHF.

This chain joins TRBV28 and TRBJ2-7; 7 nucleotides match TRBD2. From germline, CDR1 is MDHEN and CDR2 SYDVKM. V lost 7 bases to trimming and J lost 3 bases; unmatched junction nucleotides: 9. CDR3 length: 14 amino acids. For the CDR3, the DNA is TGTGCCAGCACCCCTGGAGCGGGGTACTACGAGCAGTACTTC. Translating it yields CASTPGAGYYEQYF.

V is TRBV28 and J is TRBJ1-1, with 8 positions matching TRBD1. Germline CDR1 MDHEN, CDR2 SYDVKM. Germline trimming cut 2 bases from V and 5 bases from J; bases unmatched to any gene: 13. The CDR3 is 17 residues long. The CDR3 region is CASSLTGQGRRGTEAFF. The DNA for the CDR3 is TGTGCCAGCAGTTTAACTGGACAGGGACGACGGGGTACTGAAGCTTTCTTT.

The chain carries TRBV5-4 and TRBJ2-1; TRBD1 aligns across 8 bases. The ends lost 2 bases at V and 4 bases at J; junction bases unmatched: 5. CDR3 length equals 15 residues. Germline V lookup: CDR1 SGHNT, CDR2 YYREEE (reference sequence). In nucleotides, the CDR3 is TGTGCCAGCAGCTTCGTCGGACAGGGATACAATGAGCAGTTCTTC. Residues: CASSFVGQGYNEQFF.

This clone appeared a single time. This sequence joins TRBV2 and TRBJ1-2, with D possibly matching TRBD1 (5 bases). V gave up 4 bases and J gave up 4 bases, with 10 bases separating them. Germline assignment: CDR1 SNHLY and CDR2 FYNNEI. The CDR3 length is 13 residues. DNA of the CDR3: TGTGCCAGCAGTGGTTCGACAGCCTATGGCTACACCTTC. Its protein product is CASSGSTAYGYTF.

The rearrangement joins TRBV7-9 to TRBJ1-2; D possibly corresponds to TRBD1 (6 bases). This CDR3 has 13 residues. Germline loops: CDR1 SEHNR, CDR2 FQNEAQ (reference sequence). V was pared by 3 bases and J by 5 bases, with 10 bases between. The CDR3 is CASSLGRGYGYTF. The CDR3 coding sequence is TGTGCCAGCAGCTTGGGCAGGGGATATGGCTACACCTTC.

The chain combines TRBV18 with TRBJ2-3, with 7 bases matching TRBD1. The germline V gene has CDR1 KGHSH and CDR2 LQKENI. CDR3 length: 17 residues. V trimming: 0 bases; J trimming: 1 base; junction bases outside the gene matches: 7. The CDR3 DNA follows: TGTGCCAGCTCACCACCCGGACAGGCCGGGGGCACAGATACGCAGTATTTT. Amino acids: CASSPPGQAGGTDTQYF.

This clone was found once. V gene TRBV28 combines with J gene TRBJ2-1; maybe TRBD2 (6 bases). The germline V gene encodes CDR1 MDHEN and CDR2 SYDVKM. The CDR3 covers 12 residues. Trimming cost V 11 bases and J 10 bases, with 18 bases left between them. The CDR3 region has the DNA TGTGCCTCTTTCTCCGGGGAGGAGGAGCAGTTCTTC. Translated, it gives CASFSGEEEQFF.

This clone was counted once. This chain joins TRBV11-3 and TRBJ2-1; 12 nucleotides agree with TRBD2. This CDR3 comprises 15 residues. Germline CDR1 SGHNT, CDR2 YENEEA. Trimming removed 3 bases from V and 5 bases from J; junction bases left unmatched: 2. This chain's CDR3 is CASSFGLAGNNEQFF. The CDR3 nucleotides read TGTGCCAGCAGCTTCGGACTAGCGGGAAACAATGAGCAGTTCTTC.

The chain combines TRBV15 with TRBJ1-2; TRBD1 aligns across 7 bases. Per germline, CDR1 LNHNV and CDR2 YYDKDF (reference sequence). The ends lost 8 bases at V and 7 bases at J; junction bases unmatched: 16. The CDR3 loop spans 15 amino acids. Here the CDR3 DNA reads TGTGCCACCGTGGCCGGTTACAGGGGAACATCTGGCTACACCTTC. It is translated as CATVAGYRGTSGYTF. The full variable domain, its missing parts supplied by reference TRBV15 and TRBJ1-2, is DAMVIQNPRYQVTQFGKPVTLSCSQTLNHNVMYWYQQKSSQAPKLLFHYYDKDFNNEADTPDNFQSRRPNTSFCFLDIRSPGLGDTAMYLCATVAGYRGTSGYTFGSGTRLTVV.

The V gene is TRBV13, the J gene TRBJ1-6; weak D call: TRBD1 (5 bases). CDR1 and CDR2 from the germline V gene are PRHDT and FYEKMQ (reference sequence). The CDR3 sequence is 15 residues long. With 8 bases removed from V and 0 bases from J, the gap between germline ends came to 11 bases. CDR3 sequence: CASPGESSYNSPLHF. The CDR3 bases are TGTGCCAGCCCGGGGGAGAGCTCCTATAATTCACCCCTCCACTTT.

This CDR3 reads CASRGQGGNQPQHF. The CDR3 bases are TGTGCCAGTAGGGGACAGGGCGGCAATCAGCCCCAGCATTTT. The chain recombines TRBV19 with TRBJ1-5; 9 bases align to TRBD1. The V and J ends lost 6 bases and 2 bases, in that order; junction bases with no gene match: 2. The CDR3 consists of 14 residues. The germline V gene encodes CDR1 LNHDA and CDR2 SQIVND (reference sequence).

This chain's CDR3 is CASSVAGLTGELFF. The CDR3 DNA follows: TGCGCCAGCAGTGTAGCGGGATTAACCGGGGAGCTGTTTTTT. The V and J genes are TRBV10-1 and TRBJ2-2; 8 nucleotides line up with TRBD2. CDR3 size: 14 residues. J gave up 5 bases and V 4 bases, and 3 bases lay outside the gene matches. In germline, CDR1 is WNHNN, CDR2 SYGVQD (reference sequence).

V usage is TRBV24-1 and J usage is TRBJ2-2; 7 nucleotides align to TRBD1. The CDR3 spans 15 residues. The V gene end was trimmed by 4 bases and the J gene end by 3 bases; junction bases not matched to a gene: 4. Germline V lookup: CDR1 KGHDR, CDR2 SFDVKD. The CDR3, as DNA: TGTGCCACCAGTGAGGCCACAGGGGACACCGGGGAGCTGTTTTTT. It translates to CATSEATGDTGELFF.

The chain couples TRBV10-2 to TRBJ1-2, with D perhaps TRBD1 (6 bases). There are 15 residues in the CDR3. V was shortened by 0 bases and J by 4 bases, with 12 bases between the two germline ends. CDR1 WSHSY and CDR2 SAAADI come from the germline V gene. The CDR3 region is CASSESRDILYGYTF. CDR3 DNA sequence: TGCGCCAGCAGTGAGTCTCGGGACATCCTCTATGGCTACACCTTC.

This sequence joins TRBV7-8 and TRBJ2-7; possible D gene TRBD2, 6 bases. V was shortened by 2 bases and J by 1 base, with 6 bases between the two germline ends. The germline V gene has CDR1 SGHVS and CDR2 FQNEAQ. The CDR3 totals 13 residues. CDR3 residues: CASSLRGSYEQYF. The CDR3 region has the DNA TGTGCCAGCAGCTTACGGGGGTCCTACGAGCAGTACTTC.

The J gene is TRBJ1-5, the V gene TRBV28, with D possibly matching TRBD1 (5 bases). Germline V gene lookup returns CDR1 MDHEN and CDR2 SYDVKM. This CDR3 is 18 amino acids long. V was pared by 3 bases and J by 0 bases, with 18 bases between. CDR3 protein: CASSFRGQNPFSNQPQHF. In DNA, the CDR3 is TGTGCCAGCAGTTTCCGTGGACAAAATCCGTTTAGCAATCAGCCCCAGCATTTT.

The genes are TRBV11-2 and TRBJ1-1; 8 nucleotides match TRBD1. V dropped 2 bases and J dropped 12; count of bases not matched to a gene: 8. The CDR3 totals 13 residues. CDR1 and CDR2 from the germline V gene are SGHAT and FQNNGV. CDR3 in amino acids: CASSLPGQGKTFF. In nucleotides, the CDR3 is TGTGCCAGCAGCTTACCAGGACAGGGCAAAACTTTCTTT.

The genes are TRBV2 and TRBJ1-2; 9 positions agree with TRBD1. The CDR3 consists of 13 residues. Germline V gene lookup returns CDR1 SNHLY and CDR2 FYNNEI. J gave up 7 bases and V 7 bases, and 7 bases lay outside the gene matches. Here the CDR3 reads CASMGQGGVGYTF. The CDR3 DNA reads TGTGCCAGCATGGGACAGGGAGGAGTTGGCTACACCTTC.

The V call is TRBV19, the J call TRBJ1-5; 10 bases line up with TRBD1. CDR1 and CDR2 from the germline V gene are LNHDA and SQIVND (reference sequence). V shed 5 bases and J 5 bases; nucleotides not matched to a gene: 3. The CDR3 length is 14 residues. CDR3 sequence: CASSFGTGDQPQHF. DNA for the CDR3: TGTGCCAGTAGTTTCGGGACAGGGGATCAGCCCCAGCATTTT. Variable domain in full (rest from reference TRBV19 and TRBJ1-5): DGGITQSPKYLFRKEGQNVTLSCEQNLNHDAMYWYRQDPGQGLRLIYYSQIVNDFQKGDIAEGYSVSREKKESFPLTVTSAQKNPTAFYLCASSFGTGDQPQHFGDGTRLSIL.

The count of this clone is one. This chain connects TRBV10-3 to TRBJ1-4, with a weak D call TRBD1 (5 bases). Germline V gene sequence: CDR1 ENHRY, CDR2 SYGVKD. Trimming removed 3 bases from V and 7 bases from J, with 12 bases in between. The CDR3 contains 14 residues. The CDR3 DNA is TGTGCCATCAGTGACCGGGGGGTGGGTGAAAAACTGTTTTTT. Amino acid sequence: CAISDRGVGEKLFF.

The chain couples TRBV24-1 to TRBJ2-3, with 8 nucleotides matching TRBD1. The CDR3 is 17 residues long. The trim removed 4 bases at V and 0 bases at J, leaving 8 bases unmatched. Germline V gives CDR1 KGHDR, CDR2 SFDVKD. The CDR3 DNA reads TGTGCCACCAGTGAGTCTACACAGGGGGTGAGCACAGATACGCAGTATTTT. It encodes CATSESTQGVSTDTQYF.

This chain links TRBV7-8 with TRBJ1-5; 8 bases are shared with TRBD1. V was clipped by 0 bases and J by 5 bases; unmatched bases: 6. The CDR3 sequence is 16 residues long. The germline CDR1 and CDR2 sequences are SGHVS and FQNEAQ. CDR3 amino acids: CASSLATGVRDQPQHF. Here the CDR3 DNA reads TGTGCCAGCAGCTTAGCGACAGGGGTCCGCGATCAGCCCCAGCATTTT. Complete variable domain (other parts from reference TRBV7-8 and TRBJ1-5): GAGVSQSPRYKVAKRGQDVALRCDPISGHVSLFWYQQALGQGPEFLTYFQNEAQLDKSGLPSDRFFAERPEGSVSTLKIQRTQQEDSAVYLCASSLATGVRDQPQHFGDGTRLSIL.

This clone has a handful of counts. This chain links TRBV3-1 (or the pseudogene TRBV3-2) with TRBJ1-4; tentatively, D is TRBD1 (6 bases). CDR3 size: 16 residues. The germline CDR1 and CDR2 sequences are LGHDT and YNNKEL (reference sequence). Trimming pared 1 base from V and 7 bases from J, leaving 16 bases between. The CDR3 sequence: CASSQGVGGGVEKLFF. Here the CDR3 DNA reads TGTGCCAGCAGCCAAGGCGTCGGGGGGGGCGTTGAAAAACTGTTTTTT.